This T cell receptor beta chain is drawn from a study of T cells in Graves' hyperthyroidism and ophthalmopathy. Study outcomes and limitations: Within blood appeared most thyroid clonotypes that had expanded above 0.001.

RNA transcripts gave rise to amplified TCR beta CDR3 regions. First-round RT-PCR targeting the TCR CDR3 was performed with the HTBI primer set. TCRdb re-called the multiplex PCR reads through MiXCR, storing one row per CDR3 protein. The repertoire consists of around 60,000 distinct CDR3 sequences, with just under 50% occurring once and the leading ten covering 9.5% to 15%. This clonotype was recorded at least ten times. Antigen unknown. The source is a woman younger than 45 with Graves' ophthalmopathy. The specimen sequenced was blood.

CDR3 amino acids: CASSSTGRGGYTF. CDR3 sequence (DNA): TGTGCCAGCAGCTCGACAGGGAGAGGCGGCTACACCTTC. J is TRBJ1-2 and V is TRBV5-6; 7 bases map to TRBD1. The CDR3 loop spans 13 amino acids. After removal of 3 bases from V and 8 bases from J, the junction contained 7 bases not matched to a gene. Germline V gene data show CDR1 as SGHDT and CDR2 as YYEEEE. The variable domain in full, with the rest retrieved from reference TRBV5-6 and TRBJ1-2, is DAGVTQSPTHLIKTRGQQVTLRCSPKSGHDTVSWYQQALGQGPQFIFQYYEEEERQRGNFPDRFSGHQFPNYSSELNVNALLLGDSALYLCASSSTGRGGYTFGSGTRLTVV.